This TCR beta chain was documented in a study of blood T cell repertoires in COVID-19. Study in general: Collection of acute and convalescent COVID-19 samples took place in the United States, Italy and Spain. The cDNA or gDNA used as material had been derived from T cells, B-cell-depleted T cells, or PBMCs.

Source study methods: Researchers report that nucleated cell counts were estimated from reference gene primer amplification. Assay: immunoSEQ multiplex PCR; the TCRdb copy retains only in-frame clones and omits some. V and J calls and clone size are as listed in that table; D and trimming were resolved from the DNA. The data hold about 63,000 clones, with 70% to 80% observed a single time. Germline loops: CDR1 MNHEY, CDR2 SVGAGI. This CDR3 has 15 residues. V gave up 4 bases and J gave up 5 bases; unmatched junction bases: 9. The chain combines TRBV6-5 with TRBJ2-3; 7 bases fit TRBD2. The receptor comes from an elderly woman with acute or convalescent COVID-19. The material sequenced was peripheral blood. CDR3 nucleotides: TGTGCCAGCAGTTCCCTGGGGCTAGCGGAAGATACGCAGTATTTT. It yields the protein CASSSLGLAEDTQYF.